This is a list of T cell receptor beta chains from one sample in a study of cytomegalovirus exposure and HLA in healthy donors. Profiled with immunoSEQ multiplex PCR; TCRdb holds only in-frame clones, not every one. The table has approximately 120,000 clones, roughly 85% seen once. Sequencing was carried out using PBMCs. Receptors originate from a woman in her thirties or forties in good health and CMV-seropositive. Each CDR3 is given with its conserved first and last residue. Each record gives: J gene, D gene, clone size, V gene, CDR3 protein, CDR3 DNA. D genes are given only for firm matches. Clone size is given for some rows only: seen once, a few or many times, or a class if the clone is expanded.

J: TRBJ2-5; D: TRBD1; size: once; V: TRBV11-2; CDR3: CASQGALQETQYF; DNA: TGTGCCAGTCAGGGGGCTCTCCAAGAGACCCAGTACTTC
J: TRBJ2-2; D: TRBD2; size: -; V: TRBV4-2; CDR3: CASSQDLGGKAGELFF; DNA: TGTGCCAGCAGCCAAGATCTGGGGGGGAAGGCCGGGGAGCTGTTTTTT
J: TRBJ1-3; D: -; size: -; V: TRBV7-9; CDR3: CSSSLRTVPGNTIYF; DNA: TGTTCCAGCAGCTTAAGGACAGTGCCTGGAAACACCATATATTTT
J: TRBJ2-7; D: TRBD2; size: -; V: TRBV27; CDR3: CASSYGRAYEQYF; DNA: TGTGCCAGCAGTTACGGGAGGGCCTACGAGCAGTACTTC
J: TRBJ2-7; D: -; size: -; V: TRBV4-2; CDR3: CASSQPDRWADEQYF; DNA: TGTGCCAGCAGCCAACCAGACAGGTGGGCCGACGAGCAGTACTTC
J: TRBJ2-7; D: -; size: -; V: TRBV21-1; CDR3: CASITRDRDHEQYF; DNA: TGTGCCAGCATCACCCGGGACAGGGATCACGAGCAGTACTTC
J: TRBJ1-1; D: TRBD1; size: -; V: TRBV7-9; CDR3: CASSFGTADNTEAFF; DNA: TGTGCCAGCAGCTTCGGGACAGCCGATAACACTGAAGCTTTCTTT
J: TRBJ1-5; D: -; size: -; V: TRBV5-1; CDR3: CASSLSWPSNQPQHF; DNA: TGCGCCAGCAGCTTGTCCTGGCCAAGCAATCAGCCCCAGCATTTT
J: TRBJ2-5; D: -; size: few; V: TRBV6-6; CDR3: CASSYGTVQETQYF; DNA: TGTGCCAGCAGTTATGGAACAGTCCAAGAGACCCAGTACTTC
J: TRBJ2-7; D: -; size: -; V: TRBV11-3; CDR3: CASSLAQEYSYEQYF; DNA: TGTGCCAGCAGCTTAGCCCAGGAATACTCCTACGAGCAGTACTTC
J: TRBJ2-7; D: TRBD2; size: -; V: TRBV27; CDR3: CASSMTSAEGYDEQYF; DNA: TGTGCCAGCAGTATGACTAGCGCGGAGGGCTACGACGAGCAGTACTTC
J: TRBJ2-2; D: TRBD1; size: -; V: TRBV7-3; CDR3: CASSSLQGANTGELFF; DNA: TGTGCCAGCAGCTCACTCCAGGGGGCGAACACCGGGGAGCTGTTTTTT
J: TRBJ1-1; D: -; size: -; V: TRBV2; CDR3: CASSAAGQRNTEAFF; DNA: TGTGCCAGCAGCGCCGCAGGACAGCGGAACACTGAAGCTTTCTTT
J: TRBJ2-3; D: -; size: -; V: TRBV5-6; CDR3: CASSWGEGRESTDTQYF; DNA: TGTGCCAGCAGCTGGGGGGAAGGGCGGGAAAGCACAGATACGCAGTATTTT